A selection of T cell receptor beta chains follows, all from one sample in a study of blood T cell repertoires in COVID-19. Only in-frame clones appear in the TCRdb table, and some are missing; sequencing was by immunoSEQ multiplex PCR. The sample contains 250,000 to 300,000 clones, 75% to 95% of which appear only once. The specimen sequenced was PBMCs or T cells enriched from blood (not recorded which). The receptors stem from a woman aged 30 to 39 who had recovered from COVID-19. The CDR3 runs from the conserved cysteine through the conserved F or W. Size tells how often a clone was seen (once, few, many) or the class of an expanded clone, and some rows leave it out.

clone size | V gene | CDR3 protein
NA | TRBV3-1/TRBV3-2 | CASSQPRDYKPYEQYF
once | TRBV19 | CASSSAGQGKNEQFF
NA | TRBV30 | CAWGSGTHDEKLFF
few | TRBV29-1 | CSVEGGTGPTGELFF
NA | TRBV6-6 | CASNLQGVQETQYF
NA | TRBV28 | CASSLQDISTDTQYF
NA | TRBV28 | CANYGGGVINQPQHF
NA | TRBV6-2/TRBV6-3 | CASSPPRESNEQFF
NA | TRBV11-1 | CASSLGAGSWETQYF
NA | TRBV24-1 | CATSDRGTRGDNEQFF
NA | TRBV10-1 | CASSEKAGGFYEQYF
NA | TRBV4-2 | CASSQDPGGASYNEQFF
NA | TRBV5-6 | CASSYRQGFLAINEKLFF
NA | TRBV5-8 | CASSLVGSGTFSYEQYF
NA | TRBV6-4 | CASSDIEFSTYEQYF
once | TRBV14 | CASSHRTGTGKGEQYF
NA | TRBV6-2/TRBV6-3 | CASSWGGSQYF
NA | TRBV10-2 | CASSLSMTLNSPLHF
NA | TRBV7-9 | CASSLKQGSENEKLFF
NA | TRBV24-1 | CATSAPAGGGSTGANVLTF
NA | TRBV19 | CASRDPGLAAKMNTGELFF
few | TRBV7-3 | CASSSDRNTEAFF
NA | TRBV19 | CASSTPETGFALRTEAFF
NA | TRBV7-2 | CASSPLGQSNYGYTF
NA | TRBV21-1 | CASSKQEKKQGKYQETQYF
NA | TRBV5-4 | CASSLEGSAYNEQFF
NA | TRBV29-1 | CSVQTAGTDTQYF
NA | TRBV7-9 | CASSLEPDRGPNYGYTF
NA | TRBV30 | CAWSVRGSEQYF
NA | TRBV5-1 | CASSKGQMGGYTF
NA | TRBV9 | CASSVGAGGGYEQYF
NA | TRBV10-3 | CAIRGQGASYEQYF
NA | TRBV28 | CASNRDSNQPQHF
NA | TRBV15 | CATSREGAFEKLFF
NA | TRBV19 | CASSIGGTGTFGPQHF
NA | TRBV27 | CASRAGLAGSYEQYF
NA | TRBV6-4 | CASNYPFQETQYF
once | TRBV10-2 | CASTIGLAKYNEQFF
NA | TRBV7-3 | CASSFGTSGNEQYF
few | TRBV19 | CASSPRDRRIWEQYF
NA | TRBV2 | CASGSSEETQYF
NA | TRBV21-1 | CAKLTDPAIQGNEKLFF
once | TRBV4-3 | CASSQETGINQPQHF
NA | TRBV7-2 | CASSLVNRRGEKLFF
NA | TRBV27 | CASRAGDTQYF
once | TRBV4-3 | CASSQDGQAFF
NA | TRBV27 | CASSLSGRPYYEQYF
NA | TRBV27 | CASSLSGGSSAHEQYF
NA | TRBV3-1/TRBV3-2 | CASSQEMVTNEQFF